Shown below are 21 T cell receptor beta chains from a single sample sequenced in a study of T cells in tuberculosis. Generated by immunoSEQ multiplex PCR, the TCRdb table keeps only in-frame clones and is missing some. Among tens of thousands of clones listed, 93% were seen once. Specimen: PBMCs. All receptors come from a donor under 30 with latent tuberculosis or without tuberculosis infection.

This clone was counted only a few times. The rearrangement uses TRBV7-2 and TRBJ2-7; 8 bases map to TRBD2. There are 15 residues in the CDR3. The J segment lost 6 bases and the V segment lost 5 bases, leaving 12 bases of the junction unmatched. Germline V gene data show CDR1 as SGHTA and CDR2 as FQGNSA. The CDR3 bases are TGTGCCAGCAGCCCCCCCTCGGCTAGCGGGCTCGAGCAGTACTTC. The encoded protein is CASSPPSASGLEQYF. Using reference TRBV7-2 and TRBJ2-7 for the parts outside the CDR3, the full variable domain is GAGVSQSPSNKVTEKGKDVELRCDPISGHTALYWYRQSLGQGLEFLIYFQGNSAPDKSGLPSDRFSAERTGGSVSTLTIQRTQQEDSAVYLCASSPPSASGLEQYFGPGTRLTVT.

The J gene is TRBJ1-2, the V gene TRBV4-1, with 9 bases that match TRBD1. V was clipped by 6 bases and J by 8 bases; unmatched bases: 7. This CDR3 has 13 amino acids. Germline V gives CDR1 MGHRA, CDR2 YSYEKL. CDR3 sequence (DNA): TGCGCCAGCAGTTTACAGGGGGCTGGGGGCTACACCTTC. It codes for CASSLQGAGGYTF.

This rearrangement joins TRBV27 to TRBJ2-1, with 7 bases aligning to TRBD1. From germline, CDR1 is MNHEY and CDR2 SMNVEV (reference sequence). The trim removed 7 bases at V and 0 bases at J, leaving 9 bases unmatched. This CDR3 is 16 amino acids long. Here the CDR3 DNA reads TGTGCCAGCAAGTCTCGAAGGACAGGCTCCTACAATGAGCAGTTCTTC. Its translation: CASKSRRTGSYNEQFF.

The rearrangement joins TRBV18 to TRBJ2-1, with 7 bases fitting TRBD1. The germline gives CDR1 KGHSH, CDR2 LQKENI. The CDR3 consists of 16 residues. V trimming: 5 bases; J trimming: 0 bases; junction bases outside the gene matches: 7. The chain's CDR3 is CASSSLDRVSYNEQFF. The CDR3 nucleotides read TGTGCCAGCTCATCCCTCGACAGGGTCTCCTACAATGAGCAGTTCTTC.

The chain combines TRBV19 with TRBJ1-5; D is possibly TRBD1 (5 bases). There are 14 residues in the CDR3. Between the trimmed V and J ends, which lost 7 bases and 1 base, there was a span of 11 bases. The germline CDR1 and CDR2 sequences are LNHDA and SQIVND (reference sequence). The chain's CDR3 is CASILRGSNQPQHF. The CDR3 nucleotides read TGTGCCAGTATTCTAAGGGGCAGCAATCAGCCCCAGCATTTT.

The chain employs TRBV4-3 and TRBJ2-1; 9 bases are a match to TRBD2. The ends lost 0 bases at V and 2 bases at J; junction bases unmatched: 11. In germline, CDR1 is LGHNA, CDR2 YSLEER. The length of the CDR3 is 19 residues. The CDR3: CASSQDVEREVPTYNEQFF. The CDR3, as DNA: TGCGCCAGCAGCCAAGACGTTGAGCGGGAGGTCCCTACCTACAATGAGCAGTTCTTC.

The chain employs TRBV5-1 and TRBJ1-2, with 7 nucleotides matching TRBD1. After removal of 3 bases from V and 0 bases from J, the junction contained 11 bases not matched to a gene. From germline, CDR1 is SGHRS and CDR2 YFSETQ. The length of the CDR3 is 17 residues. CDR3 protein: CASSSGTELITNYGYTF. The CDR3 DNA is TGCGCCAGCAGCTCCGGGACAGAACTAATCACTAACTATGGCTACACCTTC. Together with reference TRBV5-1 and TRBJ1-2, the CDR3 gives the full variable domain: KAGVTQTPRYLIKTRGQQVTLSCSPISGHRSVSWYQQTPGQGLQFLFEYFSETQRNKGNFPGRFSGRQFSNSRSEMNVSTLELGDSALYLCASSSGTELITNYGYTFGSGTRLTVV.

CDR3 sequence: CASSFPFTGSGNTIYF. The CDR3 DNA sequence: TGTGCCAGCAGCTTCCCCTTCACTGGCTCTGGAAACACCATATATTTT. The V gene is TRBV7-6, the J gene TRBJ1-3; D uncertain. Trimming took 3 bases from V and 0 from J, leaving 12 bases between them. The CDR3 extends over 16 amino acids. From germline, CDR1 is SGHVS and CDR2 FNYEAQ.

The chain is built from TRBV27 and TRBJ2-1; D ambiguous. The CDR3 loop spans 16 amino acids. CDR1 is MNHEY, CDR2 SMNVEV, per germline (reference sequence). V lost 5 bases, J lost 0 bases, and 14 bases lay in between. CDR3 protein: CASSPADLSSYNEQFF. The CDR3 DNA follows: TGTGCCAGCAGTCCCGCAGACTTAAGCTCCTACAATGAGCAGTTCTTC.

This sequence joins TRBV9 and TRBJ1-6; 12 bases fit TRBD1. Germline-derived CDR1 and CDR2 are SGDLS and YYNGEE. CDR3 size: 16 residues. The V segment lost 3 bases and the J segment 9 bases; nucleotides outside the gene matches: 7. The CDR3, as DNA: TGTGCCAGCAGCGCCGGGACAGGGGGCGTCGGTTCACCCCTCCACTTT. Translated: CASSAGTGGVGSPLHF.

This clone was seen just once. CDR3 residues: CASSLKGQLTGELFF. CDR3 nucleotides: TGTGCCAGCAGCTTAAAAGGACAGCTCACCGGGGAGCTGTTTTTT. The J gene is TRBJ2-2, the V gene TRBV5-6, with D possibly being TRBD1 (6 bases). The CDR3 spans 15 residues. Germline CDR1 SGHDT, CDR2 YYEEEE. V shed 2 bases and J shed 4 bases, with 12 bases lying between them.

The chain employs TRBV5-1 and TRBJ1-2, with D possibly being TRBD1 (5 bases). CDR3 length: 16 residues. The V gene lost 0 bases and the J gene lost 2 bases, with 14 bases spanning the gap. The germline V gene encodes CDR1 SGHRS and CDR2 YFSETQ. The CDR3 loop is CASSLEEGQPNYGYTF. CDR3 coding DNA: TGCGCCAGCAGCTTGGAGGAGGGGCAGCCGAACTATGGCTACACCTTC.

The gene calls are TRBV5-1 and TRBJ1-1; D perhaps matches TRBD1 (5 bases). Trimming pared 0 bases from V and 1 base from J, leaving 19 bases between. The germline V gene encodes CDR1 SGHRS and CDR2 YFSETQ. The CDR3 runs to 18 residues. The CDR3 nucleotides are TGCGCCAGCAGCTTGGCCCTTTCTTTCACAGGATCGAACACTGAAGCTTTCTTT. Translated, it gives CASSLALSFTGSNTEAFF.

This CDR3 reads CASSLEGDGYTF. In DNA, the CDR3 is TGTGCCAGCAGCTTAGAAGGGGATGGCTACACCTTC. The rearrangement joins TRBV11-2 to TRBJ1-2; weak D call: TRBD1 (5 bases). The CDR3 contains 12 residues. Trimming took 0 bases from V and 6 from J, leaving 5 bases between them. Germline CDR1 SGHAT, CDR2 FQNNGV.

The chain is built from TRBV5-1 and TRBJ2-7; 7 bases fit TRBD1. Trimming removed 4 bases from V and 4 bases from J; junction bases left unmatched: 8. Germline V CDR1 and CDR2: SGHRS, YFSETQ. The CDR3 is 14 amino acids. CDR3 DNA: TGCGCCAGCAGCCAGGGACAGCCCCAGTACGAGCAGTACTTC. This translates into CASSQGQPQYEQYF.

This chain connects TRBV7-3 to TRBJ2-2; 9 positions match TRBD1. Germline loops: CDR1 SGHTA, CDR2 FQGTGA. The CDR3 covers 16 residues. With 3 bases clipped from V and 4 bases from J, the junction kept 6 bases outside the gene matches. CDR3 nucleotide sequence: TGTGCCAGCAGCTTCACCGGGACAGGGAGCACCGGGGAGCTGTTTTTT. This sequence encodes CASSFTGTGSTGELFF.

The chain joins TRBV7-2 to TRBJ2-3, with 8 bases aligning to TRBD1. Germline loops: CDR1 SGHTA, CDR2 FQGNSA. Trimming removed 7 bases from V and 2 bases from J; junction bases left unmatched: 5. This CDR3 contains 14 residues. The CDR3 DNA is TGTGCCAGCACCCAGGGGGCCTCCACAGATACGCAGTATTTT. Amino acid sequence: CASTQGASTDTQYF.

This chain links TRBV5-1 with TRBJ2-3, with no clear D. Germline lookup yields CDR1 SGHRS and CDR2 YFSETQ. The CDR3 is 14 residues long. Trimming took off 0 bases at V and 3 bases at J, with 8 bases between the two ends. The CDR3 region is CASSLGPVTDTQYF. In DNA form, the CDR3 reads TGCGCCAGCAGCTTGGGTCCTGTAACAGATACGCAGTATTTT.

The chain employs TRBV10-2 and TRBJ1-4; perhaps TRBD1 as D (5 bases). Trimming took off 6 bases at V and 0 bases at J, with 20 bases between the two ends. CDR1 and CDR2 (germline): WSHSY, SAAADI. The CDR3 runs 18 residues. CDR3 sequence reads: CASRARIGTGATNEKLFF. Here the CDR3 DNA reads TGCGCCAGCAGAGCTCGGATAGGGACGGGGGCAACTAATGAAAAACTGTTTTTT.

V is TRBV5-5 and J is TRBJ2-7; no firm D call. The CDR3 has 14 residues. V lost 4 bases and J 4 bases, leaving 15 bases between the germline ends. Per the germline V gene, CDR1 is SGHKS and CDR2 is YYEKEE (reference sequence). The CDR3 DNA is TGTGCCAGCAGCCAACCGCCAGAACTATACGAGCAGTACTTC. Amino acids: CASSQPPELYEQYF.

The V gene is TRBV6-1, the J gene TRBJ1-1; 8 positions agree with TRBD1. The trim removed 6 bases at V and 1 base at J, leaving 4 bases unmatched. The CDR3 is 14 residues long. Germline V CDR1 and CDR2: MNHNS, SASEGT. CDR3 amino acids: CASSPGTGNTEAFF. The CDR3 DNA reads as TGTGCCAGCAGCCCTGGGACAGGGAACACTGAAGCTTTCTTT.